This T cell receptor (beta chain) appears in the sequencing data of a study of CD8+CD57+ T cells in acquired aplastic anemia. The overall study: Across the sorted CD4+ and CD8+ cells, DNA amounts averaged roughly 3.5 ug. Healthy donors gave some 10 million reads on average for CD4+ cells. Overall study results and limits: It was found that some 31 CD8+ CDR3 sequences were shared between patients and controls.

The CDR3 covers 17 residues. In germline, CDR1 is MDHEN, CDR2 SYDVKM. After removal of 5 bases from V and 1 base from J, the junction contained 9 bases not matched to a gene. There are a few counts of this clonotype. Its specificity is not known. Genomic DNA constituted the template upon which TCR beta VDJ and CDR3 profiling was performed. MiXCR, run by TCRdb on the reads, gives a single entry per CDR3 protein. Of 50,000 to 65,000 distinct CDR3 sequences listed, 50% to 70% were seen once; the top ten hold under 2.5%. This TCR derives from a human donor in good health, serving as a control. The rearrangement links TRBV28 to TRBJ1-5; 9 bases are a match to TRBD1. Material: sorted CD4+, CD8+, or CD8+CD57+ T cells (not recorded which) from PBMCs. As DNA, the CDR3 is TGTGCCAGCAGTCCCCGCACAGGGGGCTTGAGCAATCAGCCCCAGCATTTT. This translates into CASSPRTGGLSNQPQHF.